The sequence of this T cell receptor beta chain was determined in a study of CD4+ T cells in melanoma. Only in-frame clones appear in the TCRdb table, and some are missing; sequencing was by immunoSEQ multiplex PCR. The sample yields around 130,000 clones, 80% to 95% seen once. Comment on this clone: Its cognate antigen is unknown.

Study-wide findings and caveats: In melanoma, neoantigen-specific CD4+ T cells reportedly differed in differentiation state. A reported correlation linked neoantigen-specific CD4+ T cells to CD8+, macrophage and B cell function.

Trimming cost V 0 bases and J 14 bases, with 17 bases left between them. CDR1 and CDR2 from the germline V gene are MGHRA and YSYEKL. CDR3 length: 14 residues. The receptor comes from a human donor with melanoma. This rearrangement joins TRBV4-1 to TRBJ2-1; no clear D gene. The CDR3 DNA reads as TGCGCCAGCAGCCAAGATATTGGCCAAAACCCCAAGTTCTTC. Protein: CASSQDIGQNPKFF.